This T cell receptor (beta chain) comes out of a study of cytomegalovirus exposure and HLA in healthy donors. Trimming removed 8 bases from V and 7 bases from J; junction bases left unmatched: 7. Germline-derived CDR1 and CDR2 are MDHEN and SYDVKM. The CDR3 sequence is 15 residues long. The count of this clone is one. The study ran its PCR with 60 Vbeta and 13 Jbeta primers. Only in-frame clones appear in the TCRdb table, and some are missing; sequencing was by immunoSEQ multiplex PCR. The data show 180,000 or so clones, with 75% seen just once and about 7.7% held by the top ten. The chain couples TRBV28 to TRBJ2-2, with 13 bases identical to TRBD2. Material: PBMCs. The TCR sequence derives from a woman in her thirties or forties in good health and CMV-seropositive. The CDR3 bases are TGTGCCAGCGGTGAAGGGACTAGCGGGATCGGGGAGCTGTTTTTT. Translated: CASGEGTSGIGELFF.